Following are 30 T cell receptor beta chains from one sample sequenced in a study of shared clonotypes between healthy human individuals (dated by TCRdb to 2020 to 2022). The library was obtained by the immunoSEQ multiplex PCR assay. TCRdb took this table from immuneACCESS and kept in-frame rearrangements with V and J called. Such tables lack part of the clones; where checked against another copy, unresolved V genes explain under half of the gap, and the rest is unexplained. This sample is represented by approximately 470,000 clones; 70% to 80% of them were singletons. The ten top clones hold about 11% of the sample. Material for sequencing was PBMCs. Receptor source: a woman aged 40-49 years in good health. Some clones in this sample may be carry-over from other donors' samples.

This CDR3 is CASTVSSTDTQYF. In nucleotides, the CDR3 is TGTGCCAGCACTGTGTCTAGCACAGATACGCAGTATTTT. The chain recombines TRBV7-2 with TRBJ2-3; the D is unclear. The CDR3 is made up of 13 amino acids. Trimming removed 7 bases at V and 0 bases at J, with 8 bases between. Germline V gene sequence: CDR1 SGHTA, CDR2 FQGNSA.

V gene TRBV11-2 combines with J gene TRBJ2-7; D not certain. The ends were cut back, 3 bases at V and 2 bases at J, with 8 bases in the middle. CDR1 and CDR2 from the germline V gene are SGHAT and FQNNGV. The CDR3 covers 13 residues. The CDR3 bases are TGTGCCAGCAGCTTGGATTTACCCTACGAGCAGTACTTC. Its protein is CASSLDLPYEQYF.

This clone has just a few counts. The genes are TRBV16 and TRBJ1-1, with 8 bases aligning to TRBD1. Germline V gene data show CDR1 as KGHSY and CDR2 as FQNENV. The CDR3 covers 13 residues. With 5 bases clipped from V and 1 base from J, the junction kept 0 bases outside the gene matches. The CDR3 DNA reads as TGTGCCAGCAGCGACAGGGGGAACACTGAAGCTTTCTTT. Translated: CASSDRGNTEAFF.

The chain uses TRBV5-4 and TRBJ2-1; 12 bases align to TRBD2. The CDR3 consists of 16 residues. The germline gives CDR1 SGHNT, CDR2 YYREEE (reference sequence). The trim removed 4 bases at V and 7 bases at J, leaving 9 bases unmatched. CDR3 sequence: CASSRPLAGGLNEQFF. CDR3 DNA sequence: TGTGCCAGCAGCCGCCCGCTAGCGGGAGGGTTGAATGAGCAGTTCTTC.

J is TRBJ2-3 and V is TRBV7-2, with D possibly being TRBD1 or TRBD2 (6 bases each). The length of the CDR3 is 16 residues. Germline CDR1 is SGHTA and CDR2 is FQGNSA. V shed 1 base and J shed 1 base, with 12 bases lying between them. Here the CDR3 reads CASSLDLEGGTDTQYF. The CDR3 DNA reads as TGTGCCAGCAGCTTAGATCTGGAGGGGGGCACAGATACGCAGTATTTT.

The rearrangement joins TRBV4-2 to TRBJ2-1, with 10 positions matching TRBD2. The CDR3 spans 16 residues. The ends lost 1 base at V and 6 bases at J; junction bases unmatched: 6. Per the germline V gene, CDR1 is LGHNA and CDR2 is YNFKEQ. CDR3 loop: CASSQAPSGSANEQFF. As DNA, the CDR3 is TGTGCCAGCAGCCAAGCTCCTAGCGGGAGCGCCAATGAGCAGTTCTTC.

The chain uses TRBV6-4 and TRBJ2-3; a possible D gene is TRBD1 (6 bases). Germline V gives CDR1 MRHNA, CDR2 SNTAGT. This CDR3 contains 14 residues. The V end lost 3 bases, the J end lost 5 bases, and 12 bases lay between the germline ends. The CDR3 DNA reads TGTGCCAGCAGTGAACAGGGTACCAAAGATACGCAGTATTTT. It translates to CASSEQGTKDTQYF.

CDR3 DNA: TGTGCCAGCTCACCAGGGACTAGCGGGAGGATCACCTACGAGCAGTACTTC. Translating it yields CASSPGTSGRITYEQYF. The genes are TRBV18 and TRBJ2-7; 15 bases align to TRBD2. This CDR3 region has 17 residues. Germline V gene lookup returns CDR1 KGHSH and CDR2 LQKENI. V lost 2 bases, J lost 2 bases, and 4 bases stayed unmatched.

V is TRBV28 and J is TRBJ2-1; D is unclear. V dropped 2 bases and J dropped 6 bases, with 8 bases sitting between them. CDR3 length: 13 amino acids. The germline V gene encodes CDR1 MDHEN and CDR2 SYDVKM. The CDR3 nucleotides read TGTGCCAGCAGTTTAAGTAGCCCCAATGAGCAGTTCTTC. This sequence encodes CASSLSSPNEQFF. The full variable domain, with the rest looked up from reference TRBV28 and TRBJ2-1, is DVKVTQSSRYLVKRTGEKVFLECVQDMDHENMFWYRQDPGLGLRLIYFSYDVKMKEKGDIPEGYSVSREKKERFSLILESASTNQTSMYLCASSLSSPNEQFFGPGTRLTVL.

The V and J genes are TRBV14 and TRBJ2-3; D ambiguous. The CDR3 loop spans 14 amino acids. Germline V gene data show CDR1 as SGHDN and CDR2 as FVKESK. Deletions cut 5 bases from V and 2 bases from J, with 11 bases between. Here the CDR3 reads CASSAGFYTDTQYF. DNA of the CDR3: TGTGCCAGCAGCGCTGGGTTTTACACAGATACGCAGTATTTT.

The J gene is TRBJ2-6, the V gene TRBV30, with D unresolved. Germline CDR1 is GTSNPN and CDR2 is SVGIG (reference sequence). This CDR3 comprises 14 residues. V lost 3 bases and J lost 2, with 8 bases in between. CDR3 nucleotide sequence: TGTGCCTGGAGCCTCCAGGCTGGGGCCAACGTCCTGACTTTC. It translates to CAWSLQAGANVLTF.

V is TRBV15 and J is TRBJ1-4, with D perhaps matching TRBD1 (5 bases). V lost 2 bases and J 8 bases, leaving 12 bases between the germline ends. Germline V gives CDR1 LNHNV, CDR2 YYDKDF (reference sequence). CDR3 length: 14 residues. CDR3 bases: TGTGCCACCAGCAGATCCACCTGGGGGGAAAAACTGTTTTTT. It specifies CATSRSTWGEKLFF.

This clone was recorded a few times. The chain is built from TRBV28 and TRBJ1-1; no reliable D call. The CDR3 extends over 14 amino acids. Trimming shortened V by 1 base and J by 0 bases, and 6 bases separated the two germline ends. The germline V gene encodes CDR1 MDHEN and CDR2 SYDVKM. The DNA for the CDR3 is TGTGCCAGCAGTTTATTGGATATGAACACTGAAGCTTTCTTT. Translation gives CASSLLDMNTEAFF.

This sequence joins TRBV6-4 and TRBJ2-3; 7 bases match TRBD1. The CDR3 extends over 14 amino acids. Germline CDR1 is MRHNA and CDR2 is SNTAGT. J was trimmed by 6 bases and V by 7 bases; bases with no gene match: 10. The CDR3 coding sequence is TGTGCCAGCAAAGCAAGGGGGCGCCGGGATACGCAGTATTTT. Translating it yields CASKARGRRDTQYF.

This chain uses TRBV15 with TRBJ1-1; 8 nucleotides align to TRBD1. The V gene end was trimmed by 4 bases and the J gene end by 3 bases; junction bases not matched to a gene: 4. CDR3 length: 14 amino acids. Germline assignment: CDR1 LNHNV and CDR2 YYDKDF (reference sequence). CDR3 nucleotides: TGTGCCACCAGCATCAACAGGGGGTACACTGAAGCTTTCTTT. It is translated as CATSINRGYTEAFF.

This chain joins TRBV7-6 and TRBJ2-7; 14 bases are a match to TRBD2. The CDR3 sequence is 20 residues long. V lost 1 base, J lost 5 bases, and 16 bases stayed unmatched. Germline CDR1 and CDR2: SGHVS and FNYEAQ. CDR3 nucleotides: TGTGCCAGCAGCTTAGTCGGGGGGACTAGCGGGAGAGAGAGGGCGGACGAGCAGTACTTC. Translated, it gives CASSLVGGTSGRERADEQYF.

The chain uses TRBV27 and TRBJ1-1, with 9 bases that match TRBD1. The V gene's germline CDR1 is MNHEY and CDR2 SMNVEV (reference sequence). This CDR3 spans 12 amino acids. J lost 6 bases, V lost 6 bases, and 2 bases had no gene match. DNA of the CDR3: TGTGCCAGCAGGGACAGGGGAGCTGAAGCTTTCTTT. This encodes CASRDRGAEAFF.

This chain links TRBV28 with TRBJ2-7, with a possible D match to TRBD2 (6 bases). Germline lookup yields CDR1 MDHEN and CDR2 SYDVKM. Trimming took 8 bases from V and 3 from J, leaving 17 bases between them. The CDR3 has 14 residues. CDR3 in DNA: TGTGCCAGCCGTGGTCGTGGGAGGAACTACGAGCAGTACTTC. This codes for CASRGRGRNYEQYF.

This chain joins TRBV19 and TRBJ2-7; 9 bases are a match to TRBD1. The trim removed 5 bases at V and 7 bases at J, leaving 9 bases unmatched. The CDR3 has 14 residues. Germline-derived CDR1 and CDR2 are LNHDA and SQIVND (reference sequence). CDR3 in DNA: TGTGCCAGTAGTTCGAGACAGGGGGTACAAGAGCAGTACTTC. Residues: CASSSRQGVQEQYF.

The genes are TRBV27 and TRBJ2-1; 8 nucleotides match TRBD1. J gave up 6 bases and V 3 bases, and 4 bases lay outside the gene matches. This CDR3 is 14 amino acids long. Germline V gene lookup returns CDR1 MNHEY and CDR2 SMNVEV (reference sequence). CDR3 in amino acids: CASSFRRGRNEQFF. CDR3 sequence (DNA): TGTGCCAGCAGTTTCCGCAGGGGGCGCAATGAGCAGTTCTTC.

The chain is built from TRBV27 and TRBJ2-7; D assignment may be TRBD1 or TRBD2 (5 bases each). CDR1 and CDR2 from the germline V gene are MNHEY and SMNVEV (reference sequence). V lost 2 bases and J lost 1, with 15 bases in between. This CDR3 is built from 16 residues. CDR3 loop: CASSLMAWGSSYEQYF. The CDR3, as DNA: TGTGCCAGCAGTTTAATGGCCTGGGGGTCATCCTACGAGCAGTACTTC.

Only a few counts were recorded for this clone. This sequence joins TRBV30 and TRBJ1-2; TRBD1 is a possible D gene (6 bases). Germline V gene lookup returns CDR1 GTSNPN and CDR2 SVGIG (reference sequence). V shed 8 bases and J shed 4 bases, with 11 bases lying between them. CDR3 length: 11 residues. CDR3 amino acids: CALGQTYGYTF. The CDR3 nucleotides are TGTGCCCTCGGACAGACCTATGGCTACACCTTC.

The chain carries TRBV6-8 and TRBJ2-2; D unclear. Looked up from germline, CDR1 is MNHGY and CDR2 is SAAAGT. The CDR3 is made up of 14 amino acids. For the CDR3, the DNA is TGTGCACCCCATAAGTACCTTCGTGCCGGGGAGCTGTTTTTT. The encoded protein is CAPHKYLRAGELFF.

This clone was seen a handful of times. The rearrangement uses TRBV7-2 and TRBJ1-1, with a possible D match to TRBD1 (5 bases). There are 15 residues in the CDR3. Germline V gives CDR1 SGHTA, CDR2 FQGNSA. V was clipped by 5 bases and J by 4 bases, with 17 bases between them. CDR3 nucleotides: TGTGCCAGCAGCCGTTTTCAGGGCCGGGGCACTGAAGCTTTCTTT. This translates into CASSRFQGRGTEAFF.

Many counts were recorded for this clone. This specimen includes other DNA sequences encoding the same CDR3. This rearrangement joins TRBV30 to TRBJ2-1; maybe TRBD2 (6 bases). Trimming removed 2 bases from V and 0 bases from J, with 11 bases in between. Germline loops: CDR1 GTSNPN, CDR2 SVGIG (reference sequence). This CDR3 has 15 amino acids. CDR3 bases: TGTGCCTGGAGTCGGCTAGCGACCTCCTACAATGAGCAGTTCTTC. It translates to CAWSRLATSYNEQFF.

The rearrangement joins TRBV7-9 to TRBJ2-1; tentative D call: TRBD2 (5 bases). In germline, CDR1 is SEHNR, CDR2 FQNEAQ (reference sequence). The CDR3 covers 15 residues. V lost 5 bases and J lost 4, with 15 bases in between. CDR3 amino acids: CASSPPGWPYNEQFF. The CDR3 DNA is TGTGCCAGCAGCCCCCCGGGATGGCCGTACAATGAGCAGTTCTTC.

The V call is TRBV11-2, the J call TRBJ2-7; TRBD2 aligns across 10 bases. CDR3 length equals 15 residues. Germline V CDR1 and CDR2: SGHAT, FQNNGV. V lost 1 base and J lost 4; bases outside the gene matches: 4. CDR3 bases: TGTGCCAGCAGCTTAGCGGAACTAGCGGGGTACGAGCAGTACTTC. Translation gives CASSLAELAGYEQYF.

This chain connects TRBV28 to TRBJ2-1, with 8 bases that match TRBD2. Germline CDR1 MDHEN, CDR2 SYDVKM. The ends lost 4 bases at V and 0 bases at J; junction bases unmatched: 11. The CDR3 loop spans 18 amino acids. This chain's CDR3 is CASSSLIAGPSSYNEQFF. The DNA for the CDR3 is TGTGCCAGCAGTTCTTTGATAGCGGGGCCCAGCTCCTACAATGAGCAGTTCTTC.

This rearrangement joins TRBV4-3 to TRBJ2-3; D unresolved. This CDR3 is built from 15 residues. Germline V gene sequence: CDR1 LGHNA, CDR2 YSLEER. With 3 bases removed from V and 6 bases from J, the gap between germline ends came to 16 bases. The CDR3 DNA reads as TGCGCCAGCAGCCATGACACCGCCGGCCCCGATACGCAGTATTTT. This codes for CASSHDTAGPDTQYF.

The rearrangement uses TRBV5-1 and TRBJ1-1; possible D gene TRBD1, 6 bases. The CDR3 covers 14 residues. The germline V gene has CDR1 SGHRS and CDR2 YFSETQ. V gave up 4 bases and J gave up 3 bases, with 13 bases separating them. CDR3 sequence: CASSLQGGDTEAFF. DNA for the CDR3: TGCGCCAGCAGCCTCCAAGGGGGAGACACTGAAGCTTTCTTT.